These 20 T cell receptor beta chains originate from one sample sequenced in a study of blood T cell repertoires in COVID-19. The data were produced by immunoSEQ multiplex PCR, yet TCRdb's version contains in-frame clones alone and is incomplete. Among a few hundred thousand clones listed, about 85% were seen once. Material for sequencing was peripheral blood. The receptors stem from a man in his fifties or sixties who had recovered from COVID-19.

The DNA of the CDR3 is TGTGCCAGCAGCTTGGAAGCCGGGACAGGGCTTCTGAATGAGCAGTTCTTC. As protein: CASSLEAGTGLLNEQFF. This chain joins TRBV5-4 and TRBJ2-1; TRBD1 agrees at 9 bases. Trimming removed 0 bases from V and 7 bases from J; junction bases left unmatched: 11. The CDR3 runs 17 residues. Germline loops: CDR1 SGHNT, CDR2 YYREEE (reference sequence).

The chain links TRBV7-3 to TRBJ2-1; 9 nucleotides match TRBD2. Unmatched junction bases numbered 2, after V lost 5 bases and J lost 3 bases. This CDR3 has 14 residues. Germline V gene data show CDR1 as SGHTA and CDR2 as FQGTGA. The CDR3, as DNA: TGTGCCAGCAGCCGACTAGCGGACTACAATGAGCAGTTCTTC. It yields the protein CASSRLADYNEQFF.

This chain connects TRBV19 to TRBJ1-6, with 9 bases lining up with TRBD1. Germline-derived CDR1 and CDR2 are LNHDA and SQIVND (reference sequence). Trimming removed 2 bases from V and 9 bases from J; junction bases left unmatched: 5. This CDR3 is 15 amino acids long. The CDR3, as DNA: TGTGCCAGTAGTATATCCCGGGACAGGGCTTCACCCCTCCACTTT. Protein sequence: CASSISRDRASPLHF.

CDR3 nucleotide sequence: TGCAGCGTGCAACAGGGACCCTATAATTCACCCCTCCACTTT. It is translated as CSVQQGPYNSPLHF. The V gene is TRBV29-1, the J gene TRBJ1-6, with D possibly matching TRBD1 (6 bases). This CDR3 region has 14 residues. V lost 6 bases and J 2 bases, leaving 11 bases between the germline ends. The germline gives CDR1 SQVTM, CDR2 ANQGSEA.

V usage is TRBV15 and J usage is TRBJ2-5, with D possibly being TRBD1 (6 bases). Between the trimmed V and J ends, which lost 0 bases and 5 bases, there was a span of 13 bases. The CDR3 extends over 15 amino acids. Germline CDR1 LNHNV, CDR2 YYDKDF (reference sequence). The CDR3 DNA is TGTGCCACCAGCAGAGATCAGCCAGGGGCCGAGACCCAGTACTTC. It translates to CATSRDQPGAETQYF.

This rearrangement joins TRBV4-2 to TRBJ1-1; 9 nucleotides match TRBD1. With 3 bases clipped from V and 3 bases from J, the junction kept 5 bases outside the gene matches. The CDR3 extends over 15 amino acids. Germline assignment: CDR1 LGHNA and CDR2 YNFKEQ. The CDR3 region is CASSQGQGIYTEAFF. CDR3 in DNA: TGTGCCAGCAGCCAGGGACAGGGTATCTACACTGAAGCTTTCTTT.

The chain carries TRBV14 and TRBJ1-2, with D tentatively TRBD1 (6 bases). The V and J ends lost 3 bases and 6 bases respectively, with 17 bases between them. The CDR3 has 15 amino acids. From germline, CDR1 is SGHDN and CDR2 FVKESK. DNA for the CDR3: TGTGCCAGCAGCCAGGGGGGGGCGGCACAGAATGGCTACACCTTC. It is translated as CASSQGGAAQNGYTF.

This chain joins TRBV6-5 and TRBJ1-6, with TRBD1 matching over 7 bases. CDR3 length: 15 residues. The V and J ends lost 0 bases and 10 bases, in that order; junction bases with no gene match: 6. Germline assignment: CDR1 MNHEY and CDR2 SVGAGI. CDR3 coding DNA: TGTGCCAGCAGTTACTCCGCTCAGGGGGAATCACCCCTCCACTTT. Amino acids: CASSYSAQGESPLHF.

The chain's CDR3 is CSASWEGGRYGYTF. The CDR3 bases are TGCAGTGCTAGTTGGGAAGGGGGCCGGTATGGCTACACCTTC. The genes are TRBV20-1 and TRBJ1-2; 7 nucleotides align to TRBD1. The CDR3 is 14 residues long. The junction had 9 bases not matched to a gene; V was cut back by 3 bases and J by 5 bases. Germline CDR1 and CDR2: DFQATT and SNEGSKA (reference sequence).

The CDR3 loop reads CSVEAAGGGQYF. The CDR3 nucleotides read TGCAGCGTTGAAGCCGCTGGTGGAGGGCAGTACTTC. The chain is built from TRBV29-1 and TRBJ2-7, with D possibly being TRBD2 (5 bases). Looked up from germline, CDR1 is SQVTM and CDR2 is ANQGSEA. The CDR3 is 12 amino acids. Trimming stripped 1 base from V and 9 bases from J, with 13 bases between.

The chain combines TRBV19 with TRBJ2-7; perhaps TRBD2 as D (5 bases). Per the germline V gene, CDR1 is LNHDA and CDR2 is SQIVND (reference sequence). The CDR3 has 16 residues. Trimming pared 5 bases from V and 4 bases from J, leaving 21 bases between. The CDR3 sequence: CASSPPIYSEGYEQYF. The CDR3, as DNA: TGTGCCAGTAGTCCCCCTATATACAGTGAGGGTTACGAGCAGTACTTC.

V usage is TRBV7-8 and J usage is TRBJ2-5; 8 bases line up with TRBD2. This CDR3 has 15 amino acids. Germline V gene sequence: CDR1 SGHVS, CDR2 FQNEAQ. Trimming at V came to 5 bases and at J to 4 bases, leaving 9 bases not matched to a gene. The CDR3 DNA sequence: TGTGCCAGCAGCAAGAGCGGGGGCCGGGGAGAGACCCAGTACTTC. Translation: CASSKSGGRGETQYF.

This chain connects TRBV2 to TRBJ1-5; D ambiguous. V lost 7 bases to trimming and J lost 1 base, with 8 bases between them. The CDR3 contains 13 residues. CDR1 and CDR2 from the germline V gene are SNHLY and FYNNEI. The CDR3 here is CASNTGSNQPQHF. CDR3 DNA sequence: TGTGCCAGCAACACGGGAAGCAATCAGCCCCAGCATTTT.

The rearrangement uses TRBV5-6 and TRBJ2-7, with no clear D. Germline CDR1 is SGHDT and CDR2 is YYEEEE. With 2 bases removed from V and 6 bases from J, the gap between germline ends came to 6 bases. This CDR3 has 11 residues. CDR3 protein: CASSFFGEQYF. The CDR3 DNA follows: TGTGCCAGCAGCTTCTTCGGCGAGCAGTACTTC.

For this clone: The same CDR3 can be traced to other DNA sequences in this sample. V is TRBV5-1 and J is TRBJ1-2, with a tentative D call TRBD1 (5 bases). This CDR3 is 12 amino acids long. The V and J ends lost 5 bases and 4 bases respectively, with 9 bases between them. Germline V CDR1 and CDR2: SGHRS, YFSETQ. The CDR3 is CASRSGVYGYTF. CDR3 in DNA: TGCGCCAGCAGATCGGGGGTCTATGGCTACACCTTC.

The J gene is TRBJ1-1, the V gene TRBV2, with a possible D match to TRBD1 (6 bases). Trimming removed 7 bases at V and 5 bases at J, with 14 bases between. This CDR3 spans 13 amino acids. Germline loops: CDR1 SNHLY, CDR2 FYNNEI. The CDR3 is CASNFRTETEAFF. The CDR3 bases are TGTGCCAGCAATTTTAGGACAGAGACTGAAGCTTTCTTT.

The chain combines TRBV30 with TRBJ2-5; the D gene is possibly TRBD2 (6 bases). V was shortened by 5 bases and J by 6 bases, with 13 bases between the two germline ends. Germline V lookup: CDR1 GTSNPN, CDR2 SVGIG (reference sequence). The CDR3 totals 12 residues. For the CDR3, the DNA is TGTGCCTGGCAAGGAGGGGCACAGACCCAGTACTTC. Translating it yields CAWQGGAQTQYF.

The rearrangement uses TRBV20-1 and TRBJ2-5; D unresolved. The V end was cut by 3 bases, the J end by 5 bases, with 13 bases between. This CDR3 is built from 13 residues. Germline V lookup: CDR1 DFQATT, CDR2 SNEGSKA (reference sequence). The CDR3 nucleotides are TGCAGTGCTAGTCAAGCTCCCTCGGAGACCCAGTACTTC. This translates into CSASQAPSETQYF.

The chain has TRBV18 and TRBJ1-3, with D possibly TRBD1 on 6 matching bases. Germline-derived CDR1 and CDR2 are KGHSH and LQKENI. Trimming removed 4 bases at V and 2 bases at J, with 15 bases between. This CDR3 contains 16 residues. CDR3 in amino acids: CASSLGQSKAGNTIYF. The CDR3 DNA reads TGTGCCAGCTCACTTGGACAGTCAAAGGCTGGAAACACCATATATTTT.

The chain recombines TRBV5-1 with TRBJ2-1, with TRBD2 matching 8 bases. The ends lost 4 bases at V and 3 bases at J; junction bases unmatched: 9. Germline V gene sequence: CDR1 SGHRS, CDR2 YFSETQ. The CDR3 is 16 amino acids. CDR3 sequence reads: CASSKNGGANYNEQFF. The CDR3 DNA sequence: TGCGCCAGCAGCAAAAACGGGGGGGCCAACTACAATGAGCAGTTCTTC.